A selection of T cell receptor beta chains follows, all from one sample in a study of glioma-infiltrating T cells after dendritic cell vaccination. Produced via immunoSEQ multiplex PCR; TCRdb's table is partial and in-frame only. There are some 58,000 clones in the sample; over 75% occur only once, and more than 8.5% lies in the top ten. Sequences were derived from blood, sampled after dendritic cell vaccination. These receptors were collected from a human donor with glioblastoma. CDR3s include the opening cysteine and the closing phenylalanine or tryptophan. The D gene is left open where the match is weak. Size values are once, few and many counts, or a class for expanded clones, and some rows have none.

size: .
D: .
J: TRBJ2-2
V: TRBV7-8
CDR3: CASSFGGDAGELFF
DNA: TGTGCCAGCAGCTTTGGAGGGGATGCCGGGGAGCTGTTTTTT

size: .
D: TRBD2
J: TRBJ2-1
V: TRBV6-5
CDR3: CASSYASGGVYEQFF
DNA: TGTGCCAGCAGTTATGCTAGCGGGGGGGTCTATGAGCAGTTCTTC

size: .
D: TRBD1
J: TRBJ2-7
V: TRBV5-1
CDR3: CASSMGQDYYEQYF
DNA: TGCGCCAGCAGCATGGGACAGGATTACTACGAGCAGTACTTC

size: .
D: TRBD1
J: TRBJ2-2
V: TRBV13
CDR3: CASSYGQGARELFF
DNA: TGTGCCAGCAGCTACGGACAGGGGGCCCGGGAGCTGTTTTTT

size: .
D: .
J: TRBJ2-2
V: TRBV9
CDR3: CASSVVTGRLAGELFF
DNA: TGTGCCAGCAGCGTAGTGACAGGGAGGTTGGCCGGGGAGCTGTTTTTT

size: .
D: TRBD2
J: TRBJ2-3
V: TRBV10-3
CDR3: CAISRTSGVWGTQYF
DNA: TGTGCCATCTCTAGGACTAGCGGGGTTTGGGGTACGCAGTATTTT

size: .
D: .
J: TRBJ1-1
V: TRBV6-1
CDR3: CASSEPPLARAEAFF
DNA: TGTGCCAGCAGTGAACCTCCCCTGGCGAGGGCTGAAGCTTTCTTT

size: .
D: TRBD1
J: TRBJ1-4
V: TRBV10-3
CDR3: CAIRGQGTNEKLFF
DNA: TGTGCCATCAGGGGACAGGGAACTAATGAAAAACTGTTTTTT

size: .
D: TRBD1
J: TRBJ2-3
V: TRBV5-1
CDR3: CASSLGGGRTDTQYF
DNA: TGCGCCAGCAGCTTGGGAGGGGGCCGCACAGATACGCAGTATTTT

size: .
D: TRBD1
J: TRBJ2-6
V: TRBV5-1
CDR3: CASSSRRGLAGANVLTF
DNA: TGCGCCAGCAGCTCCCGCAGGGGGTTAGCTGGGGCCAACGTCCTGACTTTC

size: .
D: .
J: TRBJ2-7
V: TRBV11-2
CDR3: CASSLGQGGWEQYF
DNA: TGTGCCAGCAGCTTAGGGCAGGGCGGTTGGGAGCAGTACTTC

size: .
D: .
J: TRBJ1-4
V: TRBV27
CDR3: CASSISLGSREKLFF
DNA: TGTGCCAGCAGCATAAGTTTAGGGAGTCGAGAAAAACTGTTTTTT

size: .
D: .
J: TRBJ1-1
V: TRBV18
CDR3: CASSPGDLNTEAFF
DNA: TGTGCCAGCTCACCTGGGGACTTGAACACTGAAGCTTTCTTT

size: few
D: .
J: TRBJ2-7
V: TRBV28
CDR3: CASAWTAAEQYF
DNA: TGTGCCAGCGCCTGGACAGCGGCCGAGCAGTACTTC

size: .
D: .
J: TRBJ2-7
V: TRBV10-3
CDR3: CAISALGQRGSYEQYF
DNA: TGTGCCATCAGTGCCCTTGGTCAGAGAGGGTCCTACGAGCAGTACTTC

size: .
D: .
J: TRBJ2-7
V: TRBV5-1
CDR3: CASSLVAQGGYEQYF
DNA: TGCGCCAGCAGCTTGGTCGCCCAGGGGGGCTACGAGCAGTACTTC

size: .
D: TRBD1
J: TRBJ1-6
V: TRBV4-3
CDR3: CASSPTGGNSPLHF
DNA: TGCGCCAGCAGTCCTACAGGGGGGAATTCACCCCTCCACTTT

size: large
D: TRBD1
J: TRBJ1-2
V: TRBV4-3
CDR3: CASSQSRGLCDYTF
DNA: TGCGCCAGCAGCCAGTCAAGGGGGCTCTGCGACTACACCTTC

size: .
D: .
J: TRBJ2-7
V: TRBV7-8
CDR3: CASEGGGYEQYF
DNA: TGTGCCAGCGAGGGGGGGGGCTACGAGCAGTACTTC

size: .
D: .
J: TRBJ2-7
V: TRBV5-6
CDR3: CASSLDRMSYEQYF
DNA: TGTGCCAGCAGCTTGGACAGGATGTCCTACGAGCAGTACTTC

size: .
D: .
J: TRBJ2-5
V: TRBV4-3
CDR3: CASSQDFVGAQETQYF
DNA: TGCGCCAGCAGCCAAGATTTTGTGGGGGCCCAAGAGACCCAGTACTTC

size: .
D: TRBD1
J: TRBJ2-7
V: TRBV7-6
CDR3: CASSPPATGSYEQYF
DNA: TGTGCCAGCAGCCCCCCCGCGACAGGGTCCTACGAGCAGTACTTC

size: few
D: TRBD2
J: TRBJ2-1
V: TRBV5-4
CDR3: CASSLGGRLAGGWQFF
DNA: TGTGCCAGCAGCTTGGGGGGGAGACTAGCGGGGGGCTGGCAGTTCTTC

size: .
D: TRBD2
J: TRBJ2-5
V: TRBV4-2
CDR3: CASSQDSVAGGPRQETQYF
DNA: TGTGCCAGCAGCCAAGATTCAGTAGCGGGGGGGCCTAGGCAAGAGACCCAGTACTTC

size: .
D: TRBD1
J: TRBJ1-2
V: TRBV4-3
CDR3: CASSQDRDREGIIYGYTF
DNA: TGCGCCAGCAGCCAAGATAGGGACAGGGAGGGTATAATCTATGGCTACACCTTC

size: .
D: .
J: TRBJ1-2
V: TRBV28
CDR3: CASRNLDRLNYGYTF
DNA: TGTGCCAGCAGAAACCTGGACAGACTAAACTATGGCTACACCTTC

size: .
D: .
J: TRBJ1-1
V: TRBV10-3
CDR3: CAIRTSVNTEAFF
DNA: TGTGCCATCAGAACATCCGTGAACACTGAAGCTTTCTTT

size: once
D: .
J: TRBJ2-7
V: TRBV7-2
CDR3: CASSLRGAMGYEQYF
DNA: TGTGCCAGCAGCTTACGGGGGGCTATGGGCTACGAGCAGTACTTC

size: .
D: .
J: TRBJ1-6
V: TRBV7-2
CDR3: CASSPAGTNSPLHF
DNA: TGTGCCAGCAGCCCGGCGGGAACTAATTCACCCCTCCACTTT

size: .
D: .
J: TRBJ1-1
V: TRBV5-1
CDR3: CASSRQLNTEAFF
DNA: TGCGCCAGCAGCCGACAGCTGAACACTGAAGCTTTCTTT

size: medium-sized
D: TRBD2
J: TRBJ2-6
V: TRBV4-3
CDR3: CASSQAGGSGANVLTF
DNA: TGCGCCAGCAGCCAAGCGGGGGGCTCTGGGGCCAACGTCCTGACTTTC

size: .
D: .
J: TRBJ2-5
V: TRBV19
CDR3: CASSIQGPGQTQYF
DNA: TGTGCCAGTAGTATTCAGGGGCCGGGGCAGACCCAGTACTTC

size: .
D: .
J: TRBJ1-2
V: TRBV6-1
CDR3: CASSTPGYLGYTF
DNA: TGTGCCAGCAGTACCCCAGGGTATCTCGGCTACACCTTC

size: .
D: TRBD1
J: TRBJ1-5
V: TRBV9
CDR3: CASSERDRVGQPQHF
DNA: TGTGCCAGCAGCGAAAGGGACAGGGTAGGACAGCCCCAGCATTTT

size: .
D: TRBD2
J: TRBJ2-7
V: TRBV4-1
CDR3: CASSQAARGGAYEQYF
DNA: TGCGCCAGCAGCCAAGCCGCTCGCGGGGGGGCCTACGAGCAGTACTTC

size: few
D: TRBD1
J: TRBJ1-5
V: TRBV19
CDR3: CASSTTGIDSQPQHF
DNA: TGTGCCAGTAGCACGACAGGGATTGATAGTCAGCCCCAGCATTTT

size: .
D: TRBD2
J: TRBJ2-7
V: TRBV19
CDR3: CASSIGGGPTYEQYF
DNA: TGTGCCAGTAGTATTGGCGGGGGGCCCACCTACGAGCAGTACTTC

size: .
D: .
J: TRBJ2-5
V: TRBV28
CDR3: CASSSHEGTLGETQYF
DNA: TGTGCCAGCAGTTCTCACGAGGGAACACTCGGGGAGACCCAGTACTTC

size: .
D: TRBD1
J: TRBJ2-7
V: TRBV25-1
CDR3: CASSPGQGPSEQYF
DNA: TGTGCCAGCAGTCCGGGACAGGGGCCCTCCGAGCAGTACTTC

size: .
D: TRBD1
J: TRBJ1-2
V: TRBV27
CDR3: CASSARQGGYDYTF
DNA: TGTGCCAGCAGTGCGAGACAGGGGGGCTATGACTACACCTTC

size: .
D: TRBD1
J: TRBJ1-6
V: TRBV9
CDR3: CASSEQGAGNSPLHF
DNA: TGTGCCAGCAGCGAGCAGGGGGCGGGTAATTCACCCCTCCACTTT

size: .
D: .
J: TRBJ1-5
V: TRBV7-9
CDR3: CASSYGGQPQHF
DNA: TGTGCCAGCAGCTACGGGGGTCAGCCCCAGCATTTT

size: .
D: TRBD2
J: TRBJ2-2
V: TRBV18
CDR3: CASSPRGGSDTGELFF
DNA: TGTGCCAGCTCACCACGGGGGGGATCGGACACCGGGGAGCTGTTTTTT

size: .
D: TRBD1
J: TRBJ1-2
V: TRBV28
CDR3: CASSLSDSYRGQYYGYTF
DNA: TGTGCCAGCAGTTTATCCGACTCCTACAGGGGGCAGTACTATGGCTACACCTTC

size: .
D: TRBD2
J: TRBJ2-5
V: TRBV11-3
CDR3: CASSFFVLAGDKKTQYF
DNA: TGTGCCAGCAGCTTCTTCGTTCTAGCGGGGGATAAAAAGACCCAGTACTTC

size: .
D: TRBD1
J: TRBJ1-1
V: TRBV7-8
CDR3: CASSYRDRGIWTEAFF
DNA: TGTGCCAGCAGCTACCGGGACAGGGGAATTTGGACTGAAGCTTTCTTT

size: .
D: .
J: TRBJ2-7
V: TRBV7-8
CDR3: CASSTTPYEQYF
DNA: TGTGCCAGCAGCACGACTCCGTACGAGCAGTACTTC

size: .
D: .
J: TRBJ2-7
V: TRBV9
CDR3: CASSASTASYEQYF
DNA: TGTGCCAGCAGCGCCTCGACAGCTTCCTACGAGCAGTACTTC

size: .
D: .
J: TRBJ2-2
V: TRBV25-1
CDR3: CASSARDRDTGELFF
DNA: TGTGCCAGCAGTGCCAGGGATCGCGACACCGGGGAGCTGTTTTTT

size: .
D: TRBD1
J: TRBJ2-1
V: TRBV27
CDR3: CASRRTGDNEQFF
DNA: TGTGCCAGCAGACGGACAGGGGACAATGAGCAGTTCTTC

size: .
D: TRBD2
J: TRBJ2-1
V: TRBV20-1
CDR3: CSAWGGNEQFF
DNA: TGCAGTGCTTGGGGGGGCAATGAGCAGTTCTTC

size: .
D: .
J: TRBJ1-1
V: TRBV7-9
CDR3: CASSLGTWAAEAFF
DNA: TGTGCCAGCAGCTTAGGTACGTGGGCTGCTGAAGCTTTCTTT

size: .
D: TRBD1
J: TRBJ1-2
V: TRBV18
CDR3: CATIPLGTANYGYTF
DNA: TGTGCCACCATCCCTCTTGGGACAGCTAACTATGGCTACACCTTC

size: .
D: TRBD2
J: TRBJ2-7
V: TRBV27
CDR3: CASKDVGLAEHEQYF
DNA: TGTGCCAGCAAGGACGTAGGACTAGCGGAACACGAGCAGTACTTC

size: .
D: TRBD1
J: TRBJ1-2
V: TRBV18
CDR3: CASSQTGDYGYTF
DNA: TGTGCCAGCTCCCAGACAGGGGACTATGGCTACACCTTC

size: .
D: .
J: TRBJ1-4
V: TRBV4-3
CDR3: CASSQDTGEKLFF
DNA: TGCGCCAGCAGCCAAGATACGGGTGAAAAACTGTTTTTT

size: .
D: .
J: TRBJ1-2
V: TRBV5-4
CDR3: CASSLAPGAGGYTF
DNA: TGTGCCAGCAGCTTGGCCCCAGGGGCAGGGGGCTACACCTTC

size: once
D: .
J: TRBJ2-7
V: TRBV11-2
CDR3: CASSLDLGVEQYF
DNA: TGTGCCAGCAGCTTAGATTTAGGGGTCGAGCAGTACTTC

size: .
D: .
J: TRBJ1-6
V: TRBV19
CDR3: CASSPGLQRNNSPLHF
DNA: TGTGCCAGTAGCCCTGGGTTGCAGCGGAATAATTCACCCCTCCACTTT